The 26 T cell receptor beta chains in this list originate from one sample, sequenced in a study of blood T cell repertoires in COVID-19. The protocol was immunoSEQ multiplex PCR, while the TCRdb copy is restricted to in-frame clones and leaves out a portion. The table records about 180,000 clones, approximately 83% of them present only once. The specimen was peripheral blood. All receptors come from a woman aged 60-75 years with acute or convalescent COVID-19.

This rearrangement joins TRBV5-1 to TRBJ2-3; D uncertain. The CDR3 has 15 amino acids. Trimming took 5 bases from V and 0 from J, leaving 13 bases between them. Germline CDR1 is SGHRS and CDR2 is YFSETQ. The CDR3 spells CASSQEISSTDTQYF. The CDR3 nucleotides are TGCGCCAGCAGTCAAGAGATCTCTAGCACAGATACGCAGTATTTT.

This chain links TRBV6-5 with TRBJ1-1; 7 nucleotides align to TRBD1. Trimming removed 8 bases from V and 4 bases from J; junction bases left unmatched: 4. This CDR3 comprises 12 residues. The V gene's germline CDR1 is MNHEY and CDR2 SVGAGI. The CDR3 DNA sequence: TGTGCCAGCGACAGGGACCGCACTGAAGCTTTCTTT. It encodes CASDRDRTEAFF.

This sequence joins TRBV5-4 and TRBJ1-1, with 9 bases matching TRBD1. This CDR3 spans 16 amino acids. Germline trimming cut 4 bases from V and 4 bases from J; bases unmatched to any gene: 11. CDR1 and CDR2 (germline): SGHNT, YYREEE (reference sequence). The CDR3 bases are TGTGCCAGCAGCCCGAATACAGGGGGCGCGGGCACTGAAGCTTTCTTT. This codes for CASSPNTGGAGTEAFF.

The genes are TRBV7-2 and TRBJ2-7, with D possibly TRBD1 on 7 matching bases. The V end lost 5 bases, the J end lost 4 bases, and 15 bases lay between the germline ends. There are 14 residues in the CDR3. Germline V CDR1 and CDR2: SGHTA, FQGNSA. The CDR3 spells CASSLGGTAYEQYF. The CDR3 DNA reads TGTGCCAGCAGCCTCGGAGGGACAGCGTACGAGCAGTACTTC. The whole variable domain, remainder taken from reference TRBV7-2 and TRBJ2-7, is GAGVSQSPSNKVTEKGKDVELRCDPISGHTALYWYRQSLGQGLEFLIYFQGNSAPDKSGLPSDRFSAERTGGSVSTLTIQRTQQEDSAVYLCASSLGGTAYEQYFGPGTRLTVT.

For the CDR3, the DNA is TGTGCCAGCAGGCAGGGTCTCGGAAATGAAAAACTGTTTTTT. Translating it yields CASRQGLGNEKLFF. The gene calls are TRBV6-5 and TRBJ1-4; D is possibly TRBD1 (5 bases). In germline, CDR1 is MNHEY, CDR2 SVGAGI. Trimming cost V 6 bases and J 5 bases, with 13 bases left between them. The CDR3 extends over 14 amino acids.

The J gene is TRBJ2-1, the V gene TRBV19, with unresolved D. Trimming pared 3 bases from V and 6 bases from J, leaving 12 bases between. Germline V gene lookup returns CDR1 LNHDA and CDR2 SQIVND (reference sequence). The CDR3 loop spans 14 amino acids. The CDR3 is CASSMRSSFNEQFF. The DNA for the CDR3 is TGTGCCAGTAGTATGAGGTCCAGTTTCAATGAGCAGTTCTTC.

The chain couples TRBV15 to TRBJ2-7; D not certain. Trimming took 1 base from V and 4 from J, leaving 17 bases between them. The CDR3 sequence is 16 residues long. Germline CDR1 is LNHNV and CDR2 is YYDKDF (reference sequence). The CDR3 is CATSRAAGPGRYEQYF. The CDR3 coding sequence is TGTGCCACCAGCAGAGCAGCAGGCCCCGGTAGATACGAGCAGTACTTC. Drawing the rest from reference TRBV15 and TRBJ2-7, the complete variable domain is DAMVIQNPRYQVTQFGKPVTLSCSQTLNHNVMYWYQQKSSQAPKLLFHYYDKDFNNEADTPDNFQSRRPNTSFCFLDIRSPGLGDTAMYLCATSRAAGPGRYEQYFGPGTRLTVT.

The chain is built from TRBV6-5 and TRBJ1-2; 7 bases match TRBD1. Per germline, CDR1 MNHEY and CDR2 SVGAGI. The length of the CDR3 is 13 residues. The trim removed 5 bases at V and 4 bases at J, leaving 4 bases unmatched. The CDR3 protein is CASSPDRAYGYTF. CDR3 coding DNA: TGTGCCAGCAGTCCAGACAGGGCCTATGGCTACACCTTC.

This clone was detected only a few times. This chain connects TRBV30 to TRBJ1-1; D not certain. V lost 2 bases and J lost 6, with 13 bases in between. The CDR3 extends over 13 amino acids. CDR1 is GTSNPN and CDR2 is SVGIG in the germline V gene (reference sequence). The chain's CDR3 is CAWSLGGPAEAFF. The DNA for the CDR3 is TGTGCCTGGAGTCTCGGCGGGCCTGCTGAAGCTTTCTTT. The full variable domain, in which reference TRBV30 and TRBJ1-1 provide the parts outside the CDR3, is SQTIHQWPATLVQPVGSPLSLECTVEGTSNPNLYWYRQAAGRGLQLLFYSVGIGQISSEVPQNLSASRPQDRQFILSSKKLLLSDSGFYLCAWSLGGPAEAFFGQGTRLTVV.

This chain joins TRBV19 and TRBJ2-3; TRBD1 aligns across 7 bases. Germline loops: CDR1 LNHDA, CDR2 SQIVND (reference sequence). CDR3 length: 14 amino acids. With 8 bases clipped from V and 0 bases from J, the junction kept 5 bases outside the gene matches. CDR3 nucleotides: TGTGCCAGTTCGGGGACAGCTAGCACAGATACGCAGTATTTT. Translated: CASSGTASTDTQYF.

V is TRBV9 and J is TRBJ2-7, with a weak D call TRBD1 (5 bases). Trimming shortened V by 3 bases and J by 2 bases, and 12 bases separated the two germline ends. The CDR3 is made up of 14 amino acids. CDR1 is SGDLS, CDR2 YYNGEE, per germline. CDR3 bases: TGTGCCAGCAGCGAGGCAGGGAAAGCCTACGAGCAGTACTTC. It translates to CASSEAGKAYEQYF.

The rearrangement uses TRBV3-1 (or the pseudogene TRBV3-2) and TRBJ2-3, with 8 nucleotides matching TRBD1. The CDR3 consists of 17 residues. With 3 bases clipped from V and 8 bases from J, the junction kept 16 bases outside the gene matches. Germline V gene sequence: CDR1 LGHDT, CDR2 YNNKEL (reference sequence). This CDR3 reads CASSQVNRGTPPGTQYF. The CDR3, as DNA: TGTGCCAGCAGCCAGGTCAACAGGGGGACCCCGCCGGGTACGCAGTATTTT.

The rearrangement joins TRBV6-2 or TRBV6-3 to TRBJ2-6, with TRBD1 matching over 8 bases. The CDR3 consists of 19 residues. Losses at the gene ends were 2 bases for V and 0 bases for J; bases not matched to a gene: 9. Germline V CDR1 and CDR2: MNHEY, SVGEGT. CDR3 DNA: TGTGCCAGCAGTTACCAATCAGGGGGCGCGGGCTCTGGGGCCAACGTCCTGACTTTC. Its protein is CASSYQSGGAGSGANVLTF.

V usage is TRBV7-2 and J usage is TRBJ2-3; TRBD2 matches 9 bases. The CDR3 has 18 amino acids. Germline V gene data show CDR1 as SGHTA and CDR2 as FQGNSA. V was clipped by 4 bases and J by 4 bases; unmatched bases: 15. CDR3 region: CASSWGGASGDFSDTQYF. For the CDR3, the DNA is TGTGCCAGCAGCTGGGGGGGAGCTAGCGGGGATTTCTCAGATACGCAGTATTTT. Full variable domain (rest looked up from reference TRBV7-2 and TRBJ2-3): GAGVSQSPSNKVTEKGKDVELRCDPISGHTALYWYRQSLGQGLEFLIYFQGNSAPDKSGLPSDRFSAERTGGSVSTLTIQRTQQEDSAVYLCASSWGGASGDFSDTQYFGPGTRLTVL.

The chain uses TRBV7-9 and TRBJ1-2; 12 bases fit TRBD1. The CDR3 is 15 amino acids. V shed 3 bases, J shed 6 bases, and the junction held 5 bases outside the gene matches. The germline V gene encodes CDR1 SEHNR and CDR2 FQNEAQ (reference sequence). In DNA, the CDR3 is TGTGCCAGCAGCTTCGGGACAGGGGGCTGGGATGGCTACACCTTC. Translation: CASSFGTGGWDGYTF.

This clone was counted a single time. This chain uses TRBV4-3 with TRBJ2-2, with TRBD1 matching over 9 bases. Per the germline V gene, CDR1 is LGHNA and CDR2 is YSLEER. The CDR3 spans 16 residues. V lost 0 bases and J lost 1; bases outside the gene matches: 0. CDR3 DNA: TGCGCCAGCAGCCAAGAGGGACAGGGGAACACCGGGGAGCTGTTTTTT. This translates into CASSQEGQGNTGELFF.

Turning to this clone: A junction end diverges from the germline sequence, so it may reflect a read error. The gene calls are TRBV7-7 and TRBJ1-4; 10 bases fit TRBD1. The CDR3 runs 15 residues. The germline V gene has CDR1 SSHAT and CDR2 FNYEAQ (reference sequence). CDR3 protein: CASSPQPGQGEKLFF. The CDR3, as DNA: TGTGCTAGCAGCCCCCAACCGGGACAGGGGGAAAAACTGTTTTTT.

This clone was seen only a few times. The chain combines TRBV5-8 with TRBJ2-5, with TRBD2 as a possible D gene (6 bases). V gave up 4 bases and J gave up 4 bases, with 20 bases separating them. Germline CDR1 reads SGHTS; CDR2 reads YDEGEE. The CDR3 contains 16 residues. The CDR3 region is CASSRTGGVSVETQYF. The DNA for the CDR3 is TGTGCCAGCAGCCGTACTGGCGGGGTTTCAGTAGAGACCCAGTACTTC.

This chain joins TRBV7-3 and TRBJ2-3; TRBD2 aligns across 15 bases. This CDR3 has 17 amino acids. Losses at the gene ends were 5 bases for V and 6 bases for J; bases not matched to a gene: 9. The germline V gene encodes CDR1 SGHTA and CDR2 FQGTGA. CDR3 sequence (DNA): TGTGCCAGCAGCCTCGGACTAGCGGGGGGGATTCGCGATACGCAGTATTTT. As protein: CASSLGLAGGIRDTQYF.

The rearrangement joins TRBV4-3 to TRBJ1-6, with 12 bases lining up with TRBD1. CDR3 length: 15 amino acids. Germline loops: CDR1 LGHNA, CDR2 YSLEER. Germline trimming cut 3 bases from V and 9 bases from J; bases unmatched to any gene: 3. The chain's CDR3 is CASSHGTGGGSPLHF. CDR3 sequence (DNA): TGCGCCAGCAGCCACGGGACAGGGGGCGGTTCACCCCTCCACTTT.

The chain combines TRBV5-1 with TRBJ2-5; 7 bases align to TRBD2. J lost 5 bases, V lost 7 bases, and 14 bases had no gene match. CDR3 size: 15 residues. Germline-derived CDR1 and CDR2 are SGHRS and YFSETQ. DNA for the CDR3: TGCGCCAGCGGGGAAGGGGCTAGCGGAAAGGAGACCCAGTACTTC. Translating gives CASGEGASGKETQYF. Full variable domain (missing parts from reference TRBV5-1 and TRBJ2-5): KAGVTQTPRYLIKTRGQQVTLSCSPISGHRSVSWYQQTPGQGLQFLFEYFSETQRNKGNFPGRFSGRQFSNSRSEMNVSTLELGDSALYLCASGEGASGKETQYFGPGTRLLVL.

This clone appeared a few times. The chain uses TRBV25-1 and TRBJ1-1, with D perhaps TRBD1 (6 bases). CDR3 length: 13 amino acids. Trimming took 8 bases from V and 4 from J, leaving 14 bases between them. CDR1 is MGHDK, CDR2 SYGVNS, per germline. The CDR3 sequence is CASLGGGGTEAFF. The CDR3 nucleotides are TGTGCCAGCCTTGGGGGAGGGGGCACTGAAGCTTTCTTT. The full variable domain, rest sourced from reference TRBV25-1 and TRBJ1-1, is EADIYQTPRYLVIGTGKKITLECSQTMGHDKMYWYQQDPGMELHLIHYSYGVNSTEKGDLSSESTVSRIRTEHFPLTLESARPSHTSQYLCASLGGGGTEAFFGQGTRLTVV.

CDR3 residues: CASSHSGQENTEAFF. DNA for the CDR3: TGTGCCAGCAGCCACTCGGGACAGGAGAACACTGAAGCTTTCTTT. This chain uses TRBV3-1 (or the pseudogene TRBV3-2) with TRBJ1-1, with 8 bases that match TRBD1. The germline V gene encodes CDR1 LGHDT and CDR2 YNNKEL (reference sequence). V was pared by 3 bases and J by 1 base, with 4 bases of the junction left unmatched. This CDR3 is 15 amino acids long.

J is TRBJ1-1 and V is TRBV4-2; TRBD1 is a possible D gene (5 bases). V lost 1 base, J lost 0 bases, and 12 bases lay in between. Germline V gene sequence: CDR1 LGHNA, CDR2 YNFKEQ. CDR3 length equals 16 residues. This CDR3 reads CASSQGSRGLNTEAFF. CDR3 sequence (DNA): TGTGCCAGCAGCCAAGGAAGTAGGGGCCTGAACACTGAAGCTTTCTTT.

The V and J genes are TRBV6-1 and TRBJ2-5; 10 nucleotides align to TRBD2. The CDR3 is made up of 16 amino acids. V trimming: 3 bases; J trimming: 4 bases; junction bases outside the gene matches: 8. CDR1 is MNHNS, CDR2 SASEGT, per germline. CDR3 sequence reads: CASSEGVLAGRETQYF. The DNA for the CDR3 is TGTGCCAGCAGTGAGGGGGTACTAGCGGGGAGAGAGACCCAGTACTTC.

The gene calls are TRBV5-5 and TRBJ1-6, with D possibly TRBD1 on 5 matching bases. Germline V CDR1 and CDR2: SGHKS, YYEKEE (reference sequence). V was shortened by 0 bases and J by 7 bases, with 14 bases between the two germline ends. The CDR3 is 16 residues long. The CDR3 spells CASSLAPTDLNSPLHF. DNA for the CDR3: TGTGCCAGCAGCTTGGCTCCGACAGATTTGAATTCACCCCTCCACTTT.